This is a list of T cell receptor beta chains from one sample in a study of response to subunit inactivated influenza vaccine. TCRdb passed the RT-PCR reads through MiXCR, listing each CDR3 protein once. The sample yields around 200,000 distinct CDR3 sequences, approximately 14% seen once. The material was CD8+ T cells sorted from PBMCs, obtained 5 to 6 days after vaccination. Receptors were obtained from a man over 45 who received an inactivated influenza vaccine. Both conserved end residues are part of each CDR3.

v_call,j_call,cdr3_aa
TRBV4-1,TRBJ2-1,CASSQELAGGPYEQFF
TRBV7-2,TRBJ2-1,CASSLDGSRFF
TRBV7-9,TRBJ2-5,CASSSGVETQYF
TRBV29-1,TRBJ2-3,CSVSFSGYLSTDTQYF
TRBV10-3,TRBJ2-1,CAISESVGSGFSSYNEQFF
TRBV5-5,TRBJ2-2,CASSLVGHLSLMGELFF
TRBV18,TRBJ2-1,CASSPQDWSSYNEQFF
TRBV7-2,TRBJ2-3,CASSGTGFSTDTQYF
TRBV5-4,TRBJ2-2,CDSSLYFANTGELFF
TRBV19,TRBJ2-1,CASSILGTGGTYNEQFF
TRBV4-3,TRBJ2-3,CASSQDPGGATDTQYF
TRBV2,TRBJ2-2,CASSVVLGTGELFF
TRBV6-1,TRBJ2-5,CASNPGDLRETQYF
TRBV12-3/TRBV12-4,TRBJ1-2,CASSAPLRYGYTF
TRBV6-1,TRBJ2-5,CASNAAGGIQETQYF
TRBV6-5,TRBJ1-1,CASSYGGPKLGTEAFF
TRBV27,TRBJ1-5,CASSPWAERNQPQHF
TRBV4-3,TRBJ1-5,CASSQDGGQPQHF
TRBV7-9,TRBJ2-5,CASSFGGSLQETQYF
TRBV29-1,TRBJ2-7,CSVELREGTYEQYF
TRBV24-1,TRBJ2-1,CATSDSAGKSYNEQFF
TRBV5-5,TRBJ2-3,CASTFGLAGSTDTQYF
TRBV7-9,TRBJ2-1,CASSTTGTINNEQFF
TRBV12-3/TRBV12-4,TRBJ2-7,CASSFGGVEQYF
TRBV10-2,TRBJ1-5,CASSESTGPSNQPQHF
TRBV28,TRBJ1-1,CASSLWSRGTEAFF
TRBV4-3,TRBJ2-5,CASSQTAGQSETQYF
TRBV12-3/TRBV12-4,TRBJ2-3,CASSTGLAGGTQYF
TRBV11-2,TRBJ2-7,CASSWGPLTSYEQYF
TRBV12-3/TRBV12-4,TRBJ2-5,CASSFRGLARETQYF
TRBV19,TRBJ2-1,CASSIAGLAGSSYNEQFF
TRBV11-2,TRBJ1-4,CASSLRQGAIATNEKLFF
TRBV6-1,TRBJ2-3,CASSDRQGITDTQYF
TRBV6-6,TRBJ2-5,CASSPTRLETQYF
TRBV29-1,TRBJ1-1,CSVEGRGLGTEAFF
TRBV6-2/TRBV6-3,TRBJ2-1,CASSFNIPGSNEQFF
TRBV27,TRBJ2-2,CASSLSQGGVSGELFF
TRBV20-1,TRBJ2-3,CSALAGEADTQYF
TRBV12-3/TRBV12-4,TRBJ2-5,CASSTRVAETQYF
TRBV28,TRBJ2-7,CASSWTGGSYEQYF
TRBV6-5,TRBJ1-5,CASSSETGLTQPQHF
TRBV20-1,TRBJ2-1,CSARDGAGGHNEQFF
TRBV27,TRBJ1-3,CASSLSRSGNTIYF
TRBV9,TRBJ2-3,CASSAGTGGTDTQYF
TRBV4-1,TRBJ2-3,CASSPSLGGTDTQYF
TRBV7-3,TRBJ2-1,CASSLHSEATSYNEQFF
TRBV7-9,TRBJ2-5,CASTRTSGEQETQYF
TRBV7-8,TRBJ1-2,CASSPIQVLYGYTF
TRBV6-5,TRBJ2-1,CASSSQGSYNEQFF
TRBV10-3,TRBJ1-1,CAISETGTQNTEAFF
TRBV4-1,TRBJ2-7,CASSQDGGGGLLTYEQYF
TRBV7-6,TRBJ2-7,CASSLVGGGEQYF
TRBV6-5,TRBJ2-1,CASSYSVQGGNEQFF
TRBV28,TRBJ1-1,CASKEGSNTEAFF
TRBV5-6,TRBJ1-2,CASSPLYKGNYGYTF
TRBV29-1,TRBJ2-7,CSVELLGGSTYEQYF
TRBV11-2,TRBJ2-1,CASSLGGALNEQFF
TRBV12-3/TRBV12-4,TRBJ2-5,CASSLSETQYF
TRBV11-1,TRBJ2-1,CASSPAYGIAGTYNEQFF
TRBV12-3/TRBV12-4,TRBJ1-3,CASSRGQVGNTIYF